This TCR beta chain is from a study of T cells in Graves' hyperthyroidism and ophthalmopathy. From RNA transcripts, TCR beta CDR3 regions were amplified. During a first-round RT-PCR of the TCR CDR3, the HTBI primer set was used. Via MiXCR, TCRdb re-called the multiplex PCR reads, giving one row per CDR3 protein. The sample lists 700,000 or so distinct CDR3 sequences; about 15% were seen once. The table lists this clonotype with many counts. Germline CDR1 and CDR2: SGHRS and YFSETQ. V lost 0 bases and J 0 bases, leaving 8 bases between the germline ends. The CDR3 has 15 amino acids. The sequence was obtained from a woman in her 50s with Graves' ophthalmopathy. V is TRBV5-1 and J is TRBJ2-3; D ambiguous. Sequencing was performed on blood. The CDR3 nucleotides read TGCGCCAGCAGCTTGGGGTCGCAGAGCACAGATACGCAGTATTTT. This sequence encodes CASSLGSQSTDTQYF.